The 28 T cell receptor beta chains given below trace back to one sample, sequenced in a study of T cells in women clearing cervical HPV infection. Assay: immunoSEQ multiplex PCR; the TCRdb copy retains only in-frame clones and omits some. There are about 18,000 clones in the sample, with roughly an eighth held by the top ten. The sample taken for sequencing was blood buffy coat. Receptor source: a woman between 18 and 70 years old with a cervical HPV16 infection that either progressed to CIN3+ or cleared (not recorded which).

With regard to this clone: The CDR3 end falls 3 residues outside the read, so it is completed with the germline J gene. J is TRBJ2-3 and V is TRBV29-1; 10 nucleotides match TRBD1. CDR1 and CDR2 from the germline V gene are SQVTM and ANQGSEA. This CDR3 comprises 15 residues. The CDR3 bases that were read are TGCAGCGTTGCCCGTGACAGGGGGCCGGGTCAGCCG. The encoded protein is CSVARDRGPGQP. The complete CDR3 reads CSVARDRGPGQPQYF.

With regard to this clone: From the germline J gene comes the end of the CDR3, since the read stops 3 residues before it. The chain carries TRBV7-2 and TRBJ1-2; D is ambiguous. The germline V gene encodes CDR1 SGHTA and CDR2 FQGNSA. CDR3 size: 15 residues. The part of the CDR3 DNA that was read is TGTGCCAGCAGCCTGACTAGCGGGAGGGCCCACGAC. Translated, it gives CASSLTSGRAHD. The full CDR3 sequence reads CASSLTSGRAHDYTF.

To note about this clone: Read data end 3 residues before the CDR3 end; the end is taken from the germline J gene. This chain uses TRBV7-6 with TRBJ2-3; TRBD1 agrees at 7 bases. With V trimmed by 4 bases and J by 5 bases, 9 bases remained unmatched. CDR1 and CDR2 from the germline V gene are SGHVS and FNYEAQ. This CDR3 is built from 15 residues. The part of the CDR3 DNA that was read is TGTGCCAGCAGCTCGGTCAGGGGGAGCGGAGATACG. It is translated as CASSSVRGSGDT. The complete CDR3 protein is CASSSVRGSGDTQYF. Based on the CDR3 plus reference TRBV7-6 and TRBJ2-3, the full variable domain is GAGVSQSPRYKVTKRGQDVALRCDPISGHVSLYWYRQALGQGPEFLTYFNYEAQQDKSGLPNDRFSAERPEGSISTLTIQRTEQRDSAMYRCASSSVRGSGDTQYFGPGTRLTVL.

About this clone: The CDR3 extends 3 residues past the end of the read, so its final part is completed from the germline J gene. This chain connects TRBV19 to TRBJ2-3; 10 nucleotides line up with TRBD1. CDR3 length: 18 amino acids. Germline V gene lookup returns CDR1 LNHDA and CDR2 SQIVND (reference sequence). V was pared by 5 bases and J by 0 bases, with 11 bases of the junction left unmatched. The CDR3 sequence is CASSWGTGAALSTDTQYF. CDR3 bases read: TGTGCCAGTAGTTGGGGGACAGGGGCAGCCCTTAGCACAGATACG.

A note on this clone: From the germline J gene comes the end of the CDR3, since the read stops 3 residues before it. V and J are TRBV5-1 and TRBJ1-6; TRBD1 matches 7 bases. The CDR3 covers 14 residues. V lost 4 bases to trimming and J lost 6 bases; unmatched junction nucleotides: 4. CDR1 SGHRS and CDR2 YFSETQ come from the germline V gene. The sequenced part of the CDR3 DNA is TGCGCCAGCAGCACAGGGACAGTTAATTCACCC. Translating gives CASSTGTVNSP. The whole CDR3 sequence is CASSTGTVNSPLHF.

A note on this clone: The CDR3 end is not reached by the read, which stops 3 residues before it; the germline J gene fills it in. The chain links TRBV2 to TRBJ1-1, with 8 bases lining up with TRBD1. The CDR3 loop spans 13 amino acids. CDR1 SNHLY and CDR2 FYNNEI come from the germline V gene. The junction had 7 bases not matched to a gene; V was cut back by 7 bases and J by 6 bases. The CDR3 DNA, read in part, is TGTGCCAGCACTTGGGACAGGAAGGCTGAA. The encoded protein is CASTWDRKAE. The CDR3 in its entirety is CASTWDRKAEAFF.

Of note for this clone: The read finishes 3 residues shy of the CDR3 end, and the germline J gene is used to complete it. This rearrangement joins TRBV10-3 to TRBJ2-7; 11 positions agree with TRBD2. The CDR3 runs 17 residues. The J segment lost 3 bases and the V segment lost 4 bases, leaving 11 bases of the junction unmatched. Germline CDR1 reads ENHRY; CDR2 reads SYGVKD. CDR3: CAISANIPLAGGYEQYF. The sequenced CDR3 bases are TGTGCCATCAGTGCTAATATCCCGCTAGCGGGGGGCTACGAG.

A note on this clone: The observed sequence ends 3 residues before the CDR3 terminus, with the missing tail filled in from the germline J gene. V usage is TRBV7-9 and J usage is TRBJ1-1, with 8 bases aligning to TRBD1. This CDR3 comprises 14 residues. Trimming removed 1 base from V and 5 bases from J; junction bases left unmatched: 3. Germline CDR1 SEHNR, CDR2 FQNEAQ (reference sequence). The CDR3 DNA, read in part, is TGTGCCAGCAGCTTAGGACAGGGGAAGACTGAA. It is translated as CASSLGQGKTE. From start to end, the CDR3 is CASSLGQGKTEAFF.

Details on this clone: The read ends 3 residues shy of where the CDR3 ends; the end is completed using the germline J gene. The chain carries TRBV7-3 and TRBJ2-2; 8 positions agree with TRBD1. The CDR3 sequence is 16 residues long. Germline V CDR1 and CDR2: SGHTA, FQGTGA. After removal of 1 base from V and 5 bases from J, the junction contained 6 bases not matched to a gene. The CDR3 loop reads CASSLITDRVTGELFF. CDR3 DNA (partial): TGTGCCAGCAGCTTAATCACGGACAGGGTTACCGGGGAG.

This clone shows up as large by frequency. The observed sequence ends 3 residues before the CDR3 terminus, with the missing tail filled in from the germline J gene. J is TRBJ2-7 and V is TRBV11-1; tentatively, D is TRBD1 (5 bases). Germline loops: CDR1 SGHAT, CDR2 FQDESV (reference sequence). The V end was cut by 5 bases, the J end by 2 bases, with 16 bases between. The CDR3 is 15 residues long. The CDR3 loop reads CASSTWPWGPYEQYF. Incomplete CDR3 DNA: TGTGCCAGCAGCACCTGGCCGTGGGGCCCCTACGAG.

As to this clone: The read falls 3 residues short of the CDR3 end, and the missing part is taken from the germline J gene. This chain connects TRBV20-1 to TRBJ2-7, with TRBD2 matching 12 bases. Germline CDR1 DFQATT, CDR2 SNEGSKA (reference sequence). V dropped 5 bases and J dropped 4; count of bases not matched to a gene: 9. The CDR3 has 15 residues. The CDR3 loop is CSAPSATSGSYEQYF. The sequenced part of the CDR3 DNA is TGCAGTGCTCCGTCGGCGACTAGCGGGAGTTACGAG.

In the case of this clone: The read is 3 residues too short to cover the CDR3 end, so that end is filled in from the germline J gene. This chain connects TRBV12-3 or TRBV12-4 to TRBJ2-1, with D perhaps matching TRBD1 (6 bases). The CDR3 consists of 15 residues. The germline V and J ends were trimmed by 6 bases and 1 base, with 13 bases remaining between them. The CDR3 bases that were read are TGTGCCAGCAGGCTCCAGGGGATGTCCTACAATGAG. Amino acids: CASRLQGMSYNE. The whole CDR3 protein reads CASRLQGMSYNEQFF.

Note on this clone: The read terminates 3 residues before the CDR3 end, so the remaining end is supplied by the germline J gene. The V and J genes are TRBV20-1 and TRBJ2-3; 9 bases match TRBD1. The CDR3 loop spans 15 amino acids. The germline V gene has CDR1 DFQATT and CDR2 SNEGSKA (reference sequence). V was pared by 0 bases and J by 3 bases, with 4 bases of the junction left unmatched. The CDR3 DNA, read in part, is TGCAGTGCTAGAGATCCCGGACAGGGGACAGATACG. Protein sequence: CSARDPGQGTDT. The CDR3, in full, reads CSARDPGQGTDTQYF.

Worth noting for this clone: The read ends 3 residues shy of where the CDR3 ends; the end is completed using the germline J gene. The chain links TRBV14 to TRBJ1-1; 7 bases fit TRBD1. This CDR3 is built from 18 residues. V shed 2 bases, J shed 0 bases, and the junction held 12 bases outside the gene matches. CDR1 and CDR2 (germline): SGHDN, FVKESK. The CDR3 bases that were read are TGTGCCAGCAGCCAATCGGCCGGAAGGGACAGTTTGAACACTGAA. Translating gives CASSQSAGRDSLNTE. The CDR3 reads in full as CASSQSAGRDSLNTEAFF.

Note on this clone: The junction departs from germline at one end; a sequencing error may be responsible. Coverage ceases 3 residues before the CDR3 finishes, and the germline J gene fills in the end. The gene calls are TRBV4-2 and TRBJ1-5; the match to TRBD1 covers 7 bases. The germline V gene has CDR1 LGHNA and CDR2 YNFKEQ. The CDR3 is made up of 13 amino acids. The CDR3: CASSQDRDQPQHF. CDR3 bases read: TGCGCCAGCAGCCAAGACAGGGATCAGCCC.

The DNA read from the CDR3 is TGTGCCATCAGTGATTCTCCGGGACTAGCGGGACAGAGCTCCTACAATGAG. Translation: CAISDSPGLAGQSSYNE. The whole CDR3 region reads CAISDSPGLAGQSSYNEQFF. The rearrangement uses TRBV10-3 and TRBJ2-1; TRBD2 matches at 13 bases. The read ends 3 residues early relative to the CDR3; the germline J gene fills the gap. Trimming cost V 3 bases and J 0 bases; bases outside gene matches: 11. Germline assignment: CDR1 ENHRY and CDR2 SYGVKD. This CDR3 is built from 20 residues.

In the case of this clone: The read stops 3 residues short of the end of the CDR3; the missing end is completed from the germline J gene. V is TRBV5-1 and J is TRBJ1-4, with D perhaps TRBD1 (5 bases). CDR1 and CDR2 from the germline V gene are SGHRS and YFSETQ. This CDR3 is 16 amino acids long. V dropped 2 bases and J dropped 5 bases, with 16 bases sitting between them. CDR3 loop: CASSFSRGGENEKLFF. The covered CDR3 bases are TGCGCCAGCAGCTTTTCTAGGGGAGGGGAGAATGAAAAA. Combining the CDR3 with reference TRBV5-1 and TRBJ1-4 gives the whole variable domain KAGVTQTPRYLIKTRGQQVTLSCSPISGHRSVSWYQQTPGQGLQFLFEYFSETQRNKGNFPGRFSGRQFSNSRSEMNVSTLELGDSALYLCASSFSRGGENEKLFFGSGTQLSVL.

CDR3 DNA (partial): TGTGCCAGCAGCTTATTCGAGAGCTACGAC. Residues: CASSLFESYD. The whole CDR3 reads CASSLFESYDYTF. This chain connects TRBV7-9 to TRBJ1-2; D unclear. The read is 3 residues too short to cover the CDR3 end, so that end is filled in from the germline J gene. The CDR3 runs to 13 residues. Per the germline V gene, CDR1 is SEHNR and CDR2 is FQNEAQ (reference sequence).

The CDR3 reads CASSQGLLRRLVASEQYF. The covered CDR3 bases are TGCGCCAGCAGCCAGGGACTCTTGCGTCGCCTCGTGGCTTCCGAG. The J gene is TRBJ2-7, the V gene TRBV4-1, with D perhaps TRBD2 (6 bases). The read stops 3 residues short of the end of the CDR3; the missing end is completed from the germline J gene. V was pared by 3 bases and J by 6 bases, with 27 bases between. The V gene's germline CDR1 is MGHRA and CDR2 YSYEKL. The CDR3 covers 18 residues.

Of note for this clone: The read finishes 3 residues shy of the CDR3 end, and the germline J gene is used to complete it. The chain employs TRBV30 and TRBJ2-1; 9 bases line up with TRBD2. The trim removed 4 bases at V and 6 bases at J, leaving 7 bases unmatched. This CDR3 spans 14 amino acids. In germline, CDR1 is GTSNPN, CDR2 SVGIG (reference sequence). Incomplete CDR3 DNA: TGTGCCTGGACCATTAGCGGGAGCCCCAATGAG. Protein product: CAWTISGSPNE. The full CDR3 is CAWTISGSPNEQFF.

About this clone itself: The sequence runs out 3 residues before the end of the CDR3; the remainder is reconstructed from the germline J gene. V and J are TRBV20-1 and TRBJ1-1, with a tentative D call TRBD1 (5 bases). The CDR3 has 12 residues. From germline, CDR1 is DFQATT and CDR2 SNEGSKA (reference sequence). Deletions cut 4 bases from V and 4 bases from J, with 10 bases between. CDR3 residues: CSAKTGSTEAFF. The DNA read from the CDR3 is TGCAGTGCTAAAACAGGAAGCACTGAA.

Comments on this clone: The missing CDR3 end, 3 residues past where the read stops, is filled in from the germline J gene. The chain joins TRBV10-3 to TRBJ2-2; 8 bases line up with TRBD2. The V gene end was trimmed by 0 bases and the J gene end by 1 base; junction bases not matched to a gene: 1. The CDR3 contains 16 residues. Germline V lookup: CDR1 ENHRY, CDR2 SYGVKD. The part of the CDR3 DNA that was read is TGTGCCATCAGTGAGTCTAGCGGGATGAACACCGGGGAG. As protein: CAISESSGMNTGE. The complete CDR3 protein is CAISESSGMNTGELFF.

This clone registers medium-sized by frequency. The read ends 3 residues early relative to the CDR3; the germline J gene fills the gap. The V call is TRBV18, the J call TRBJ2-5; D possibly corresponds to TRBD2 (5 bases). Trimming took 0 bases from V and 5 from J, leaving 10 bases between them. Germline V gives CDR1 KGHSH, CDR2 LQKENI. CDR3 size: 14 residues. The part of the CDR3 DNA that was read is TGTGCCAGCTCACCACCGTCGGGGAAGGAGACC. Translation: CASSPPSGKET. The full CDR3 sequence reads CASSPPSGKETQYF.

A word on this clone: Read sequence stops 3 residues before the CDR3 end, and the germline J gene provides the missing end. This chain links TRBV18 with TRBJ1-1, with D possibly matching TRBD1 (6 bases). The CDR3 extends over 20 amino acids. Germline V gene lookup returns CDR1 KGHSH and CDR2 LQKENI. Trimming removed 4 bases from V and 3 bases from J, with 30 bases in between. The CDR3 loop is CASSQLPGLVFRGDDTEAFF. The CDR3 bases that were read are TGTGCCAGCTCACAACTCCCGGGTTTAGTCTTCAGGGGTGATGACACTGAA.

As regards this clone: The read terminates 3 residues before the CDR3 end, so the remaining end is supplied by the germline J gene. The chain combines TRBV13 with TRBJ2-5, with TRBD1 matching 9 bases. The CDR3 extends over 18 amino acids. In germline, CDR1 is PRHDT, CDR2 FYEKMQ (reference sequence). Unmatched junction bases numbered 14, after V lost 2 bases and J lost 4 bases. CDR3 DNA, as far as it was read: TGTGCCAGCAGCTTACCCTCCGGGGGGACAGGGCGGCGAGAGACC. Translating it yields CASSLPSGGTGRRET. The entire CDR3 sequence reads CASSLPSGGTGRRETQYF.

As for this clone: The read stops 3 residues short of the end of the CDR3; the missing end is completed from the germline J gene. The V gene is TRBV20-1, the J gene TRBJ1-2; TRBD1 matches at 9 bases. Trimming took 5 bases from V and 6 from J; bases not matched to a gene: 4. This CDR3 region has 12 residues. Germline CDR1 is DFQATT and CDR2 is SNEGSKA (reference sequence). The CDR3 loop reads CSAFTGGDGYTF. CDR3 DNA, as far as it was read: TGCAGTGCTTTTACAGGGGGCGATGGC.

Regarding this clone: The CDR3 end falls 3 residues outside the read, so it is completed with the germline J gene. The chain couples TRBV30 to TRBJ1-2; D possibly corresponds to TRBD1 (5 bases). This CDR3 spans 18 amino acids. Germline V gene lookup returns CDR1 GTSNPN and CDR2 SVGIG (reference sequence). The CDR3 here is CAWYVTRTRSGRFGAYTF. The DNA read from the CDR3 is TGTGCCTGGTATGTTACCCGGACACGGAGCGGGAGATTCGGGGCC. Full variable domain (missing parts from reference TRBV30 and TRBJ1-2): SQTIHQWPATLVQPVGSPLSLECTVEGTSNPNLYWYRQAAGRGLQLLFYSVGIGQISSEVPQNLSASRPQDRQFILSSKKLLLSDSGFYLCAWYVTRTRSGRFGAYTFGSGTRLTVV.

Here the CDR3 reads CASRTGGWYEQYF. CDR3 DNA, as far as it was read: TGTGCCAGCAGAACAGGGGGCTGGTACGAG. The chain employs TRBV6-2 or TRBV6-3 and TRBJ2-7; 9 bases line up with TRBD1. The read terminates 3 residues ahead of where the CDR3 ends, so the germline J gene completes it. This CDR3 comprises 13 residues. Germline assignment: CDR1 MNHEY and CDR2 SVGEGT. Trimming cost V 6 bases and J 4 bases; bases outside gene matches: 4.